This entry lists 27 T cell receptor beta chains sequenced from one sample in a study of Graves' ophthalmopathy and Graves' hyperthyroidism. Amplification targeted the TCR beta CDR3 regions, with RNA transcripts as the source material. RT-PCR was first run with HTBI primers, then multiplex PCR in a second round. Each CDR3 protein gets one entry after TCRdb re-called the multiplex PCR reads with MiXCR. The table includes 350,000 to 400,000 distinct CDR3 sequences, 15% detected once. The sample comprised peripheral blood. All receptors come from a woman aged 18-30 years with stable Graves' hyperthyroidism.

This clonotype was counted at least ten times. The rearrangement links TRBV19 to TRBJ2-5; unclear D gene. Trimming took off 3 bases at V and 4 bases at J, with 15 bases between the two ends. CDR1 is LNHDA and CDR2 is SQIVND in the germline V gene (reference sequence). The CDR3 extends over 15 amino acids. CDR3 residues: CASSMVGLSGETQYF. DNA for the CDR3: TGTGCCAGTAGTATGGTCGGGTTGTCGGGAGAGACCCAGTACTTC.

This clonotype was detected many times. The chain joins TRBV3-1 to TRBJ1-2; D is undetermined. From germline, CDR1 is LGHDT and CDR2 YNNKEL (reference sequence). The CDR3 covers 14 residues. Trimming pared 4 bases from V and 0 bases from J, leaving 9 bases between. CDR3 DNA sequence: TGTGCCAGCAGCCCCCTTCCGTCTAACTATGGCTACACCTTC. Protein: CASSPLPSNYGYTF.

This sequence joins TRBV6-5 and TRBJ1-2; D might be TRBD1 (6 bases). The germline gives CDR1 MNHEY, CDR2 SVGAGI. V lost 2 bases, J lost 7 bases, and 14 bases lay in between. The CDR3 contains 14 residues. The DNA for the CDR3 is TGTGCCAGCAGTTACGGGAGGGGGGAGAGTGGCTACACCTTC. Protein: CASSYGRGESGYTF.

This clonotype was recorded at least ten times. The junction does not match germline at one end; this may be a read error. The V call is TRBV29-1, the J call TRBJ2-4, with D possibly being TRBD1 (6 bases). CDR1 and CDR2 from the germline V gene are SQVTM and ANQGSEA. CDR3 length: 13 amino acids. The CDR3 region has the DNA TGCAGCGCTGAAGGGGGTACCTCAAACATTCAGTACTTC. Translation: CSAEGGTSNIQYF.

This clonotype was counted ten times or more. The chain is built from TRBV6-5 and TRBJ2-7, with TRBD1 matching over 9 bases. Germline lookup yields CDR1 MNHEY and CDR2 SVGAGI. Germline trimming cut 2 bases from V and 7 bases from J; bases unmatched to any gene: 6. The CDR3 length is 14 residues. CDR3 loop: CASSYGTGSGEQYF. DNA of the CDR3: TGTGCCAGCAGTTACGGGACAGGGTCGGGGGAGCAGTACTTC.

The chain is built from TRBV18 and TRBJ2-7; 8 nucleotides agree with TRBD1. The CDR3 extends over 13 amino acids. Per germline, CDR1 KGHSH and CDR2 LQKENI. V was clipped by 5 bases and J by 6 bases; unmatched bases: 6. CDR3: CASSYGQGVEQYF. DNA for the CDR3: TGTGCCAGCTCATATGGACAGGGAGTCGAGCAGTACTTC.

This clonotype was seen many times. The CDR3 does not end in the conserved phenylalanine or tryptophan, so this is likely a read error. The rearrangement links TRBV6-2 or TRBV6-3 to TRBJ2-2; 12 positions match TRBD2. The V gene's germline CDR1 is MNHEY and CDR2 SVGEGT. V lost 2 bases, J lost 0 bases, and 4 bases stayed unmatched. The CDR3 covers 18 residues. CDR3 bases: TGTGCCAGCAGTTACCCCGGACTAGCGGGGCCGAACACCGGGGAGCTGTTTCTT. Amino acids: CASSYPGLAGPNTGELFL.

This clonotype has at least ten counts. The chain employs TRBV9 and TRBJ2-7; D could derive from TRBD1 or TRBD2 (6 bases each). CDR3 length: 14 residues. Germline-derived CDR1 and CDR2 are SGDLS and YYNGEE. V shed 4 bases and J shed 2 bases, with 13 bases lying between them. The CDR3 region has the DNA TGTGCCAGCAGCCCCGGGGGACAAACCTACGAGCAGTACTTC. Translated: CASSPGGQTYEQYF.

This clonotype has ten or more counts. This chain connects TRBV24-1 to TRBJ1-2; 9 nucleotides line up with TRBD1. Trimming took 7 bases from V and 8 from J; bases not matched to a gene: 16. The germline V gene encodes CDR1 KGHDR and CDR2 SFDVKD. CDR3 size: 16 residues. The CDR3 bases are TGTGCCACCAGATTCCGGGACAGGGTTGCTTGGGACGGCTACACCTTC. Translating gives CATRFRDRVAWDGYTF.

This clonotype was seen many times. The V call is TRBV29-1, the J call TRBJ2-7; 7 bases are shared with TRBD2. This CDR3 is 13 amino acids long. Trimming at V came to 5 bases and at J to 3 bases, leaving 7 bases not matched to a gene. Germline loops: CDR1 SQVTM, CDR2 ANQGSEA. The CDR3, as DNA: TGCAGCGTTCGCCGGGACTATAACTACGAGCAGTACTTC. This translates into CSVRRDYNYEQYF.

This clonotype was picked up many times. The chain uses TRBV6-5 and TRBJ1-1; D is possibly TRBD1 (6 bases). The CDR3 loop spans 14 amino acids. CDR1 is MNHEY and CDR2 is SVGAGI in the germline V gene. The ends were cut back, 0 bases at V and 7 bases at J, with 12 bases in the middle. The CDR3, as DNA: TGTGCCAGCAGTTACTCAAGCGAGGGGGGTGAAGCTTTCTTT. This translates into CASSYSSEGGEAFF.

This chain joins TRBV6-1 and TRBJ2-7; D is tentatively TRBD1 or TRBD2 (5 bases each). Germline CDR1 is MNHNS and CDR2 is SASEGT. Trimming removed 1 base at V and 3 bases at J, with 7 bases between. The CDR3 extends over 13 amino acids. CDR3 sequence reads: CASSEEGSYEQYF. CDR3 DNA: TGTGCCAGCAGTGAAGAGGGGAGCTACGAGCAGTACTTC.

The V gene is TRBV28, the J gene TRBJ2-7, with TRBD1 identical over 8 bases. Per germline, CDR1 MDHEN and CDR2 SYDVKM. Trimming at V came to 4 bases and at J to 3 bases, leaving 8 bases not matched to a gene. The CDR3 extends over 15 amino acids. The chain's CDR3 is CASSSQRTGIYEQYF. The DNA of the CDR3 is TGTGCCAGCAGTTCGCAAAGGACAGGGATCTACGAGCAGTACTTC.

This clonotype was seen repeatedly, ten times or more. The rearrangement uses TRBV5-1 and TRBJ2-5; 7 nucleotides align to TRBD1. With V trimmed by 3 bases and J by 1 base, 3 bases remained unmatched. This CDR3 is built from 14 residues. In germline, CDR1 is SGHRS, CDR2 YFSETQ. The CDR3 sequence is CASSYAGGQETQYF. CDR3 nucleotides: TGCGCCAGCAGCTATGCAGGGGGCCAAGAGACCCAGTACTTC.

This clonotype occurred many times. The chain is built from TRBV14 and TRBJ2-5; D uncertain. The V end was cut by 0 bases, the J end by 4 bases, with 15 bases between. This CDR3 has 16 amino acids. Germline CDR1 is SGHDN and CDR2 is FVKESK. In DNA form, the CDR3 reads TGTGCCAGCAGCCAAGAAAACTTTCCTCAAGGAGAGACCCAGTACTTC. It specifies CASSQENFPQGETQYF. Variable domain in full (rest from reference TRBV14 and TRBJ2-5): EAGVTQFPSHSVIEKGQTVTLRCDPISGHDNLYWYRRVMGKEIKFLLHFVKESKQDESGMPNNRFLAERTGGTYSTLKVQPAELEDSGVYFCASSQENFPQGETQYFGPGTRLLVL.

This clonotype was seen ten or more times. The V gene is TRBV6-1, the J gene TRBJ1-2, with D maybe TRBD1 (6 bases). The V and J ends lost 0 bases and 4 bases respectively, with 12 bases between them. Germline V gene sequence: CDR1 MNHNS, CDR2 SASEGT. This CDR3 is built from 15 residues. The CDR3 DNA reads as TGTGCCAGCAGTGAAGCGGACAGACAACTCTATGGCTACACCTTC. This codes for CASSEADRQLYGYTF.

The gene calls are TRBV7-9 and TRBJ1-1; the match to TRBD1 covers 8 bases. This CDR3 region has 13 residues. Germline loops: CDR1 SEHNR, CDR2 FQNEAQ (reference sequence). Unmatched junction bases numbered 6, after V lost 8 bases and J lost 4 bases. In DNA form, the CDR3 reads TGTGCCAGCTTATATACAGGGGGCACTGAAGCTTTCTTT. It specifies CASLYTGGTEAFF.

This clonotype was counted ten times or more. The chain has TRBV29-1 and TRBJ1-1; D not certain. The germline V gene has CDR1 SQVTM and CDR2 ANQGSEA. Trimming took 8 bases from V and 4 from J, leaving 11 bases between them. The CDR3 consists of 11 residues. For the CDR3, the DNA is TGCAGCCGGAGTTCATCCACTGAAGCTTTCTTT. Its translation is CSRSSSTEAFF.

This clonotype was counted many times. The gene calls are TRBV6-5 and TRBJ1-3; 9 bases fit TRBD1. The germline gives CDR1 MNHEY, CDR2 SVGAGI. The V gene end was trimmed by 6 bases and the J gene end by 4 bases; junction bases not matched to a gene: 10. The CDR3 spans 16 residues. The CDR3 protein is CASSSGTGRSGNTIYF. In nucleotides, the CDR3 is TGTGCCAGCAGCTCCGGGACAGGGCGCTCCGGAAACACCATATATTTT.

The table lists this clonotype with many counts. The rearrangement joins TRBV2 to TRBJ1-1; D might be TRBD1 (5 bases). The CDR3 consists of 14 residues. V lost 3 bases and J 3 bases, leaving 11 bases between the germline ends. The germline V gene encodes CDR1 SNHLY and CDR2 FYNNEI. This CDR3 is CASSDGTGDTEAFF. Here the CDR3 DNA reads TGTGCCAGCAGTGACGGGACGGGGGACACTGAAGCTTTCTTT.

This clonotype came up a few times. J is TRBJ2-7 and V is TRBV20-1; D is unresolved. CDR1 and CDR2 (germline): DFQATT, SNEGSKA (reference sequence). V was pared by 1 base and J by 5 bases, with 21 bases between. The CDR3 loop spans 16 amino acids. This chain's CDR3 is CSARVSNGRWFNEQYF. The CDR3 DNA reads as TGCAGTGCTAGAGTTAGTAATGGACGTTGGTTTAACGAGCAGTACTTC.

This clonotype was recorded many times. V gene TRBV7-6 combines with J gene TRBJ1-5; D is undetermined. V lost 0 bases and J lost 10, with 10 bases in between. The length of the CDR3 is 13 residues. In germline, CDR1 is SGHVS, CDR2 FNYEAQ. This CDR3 reads CASSLAGRAPQHF. The CDR3 DNA is TGTGCCAGCAGCTTAGCGGGCCGGGCTCCCCAGCATTTT.

The sample holds many counts of this clonotype. The chain combines TRBV12-3 or TRBV12-4 with TRBJ2-5; 12 nucleotides align to TRBD2. The CDR3 runs to 16 residues. V was pared by 5 bases and J by 5 bases, with 9 bases of the junction left unmatched. The CDR3 sequence is CASSPLAGGPRETQYF. The CDR3 DNA reads as TGTGCCAGCAGTCCTCTAGCGGGGGGGCCCCGGGAGACCCAGTACTTC.

This clonotype was seen at least ten times. CDR3 sequence reads: CASSELEGDRYNEQFF. CDR3 in DNA: TGTGCCAGCAGTGAATTGGAGGGGGATCGTTACAATGAGCAGTTCTTC. The chain carries TRBV25-1 and TRBJ2-1, with D perhaps matching TRBD1 or TRBD2 (6 bases each). The CDR3 has 16 residues. Germline-derived CDR1 and CDR2 are MGHDK and SYGVNS. V lost 1 base to trimming and J lost 4 bases, with 14 bases between them.

This clonotype has ten or more counts. This CDR3 is CATSTFQTRGAAGYTF. For the CDR3, the DNA is TGTGCCACCAGCACATTCCAAACGCGGGGGGCTGCTGGCTACACCTTC. The chain carries TRBV15 and TRBJ1-2; D might be TRBD1 (6 bases). The CDR3 has 16 residues. Germline V gene sequence: CDR1 LNHNV, CDR2 YYDKDF (reference sequence). Trimming cost V 4 bases and J 7 bases, with 22 bases left between them.

CDR3 in DNA: TGTGCCTGGAGCCCGGGGTCCTTTTTGAACACTGAAGCTTTCTTT. Amino acid sequence: CAWSPGSFLNTEAFF. The rearrangement uses TRBV30 and TRBJ1-1; D is unclear. Trimming cost V 3 bases and J 0 bases, with 14 bases left between them. Germline V gene sequence: CDR1 GTSNPN, CDR2 SVGIG (reference sequence). The CDR3 runs to 15 residues. Full variable domain (remainder filled in from reference TRBV30 and TRBJ1-1): SQTIHQWPATLVQPVGSPLSLECTVEGTSNPNLYWYRQAAGRGLQLLFYSVGIGQISSEVPQNLSASRPQDRQFILSSKKLLLSDSGFYLCAWSPGSFLNTEAFFGQGTRLTVV.

J is TRBJ2-7 and V is TRBV2; the match to TRBD1 covers 7 bases. Germline V gene lookup returns CDR1 SNHLY and CDR2 FYNNEI. V shed 10 bases and J 2 bases; nucleotides not matched to a gene: 11. CDR3 size: 14 residues. For the CDR3, the DNA is TGTGCCACCTCAAACAGGGGAACCCCCTACGAGCAGTACTTC. Translation gives CATSNRGTPYEQYF.